The source of this T cell receptor beta chain is a study of molecular identifiers for immune sequencing clone quantification. Using its own MiXCR run on the PCR reads, TCRdb lists one record per CDR3 protein. The sample has about half a million distinct CDR3 sequences, about a fifth seen once; the top ten hold around 0.84%. V gave up 2 bases and J gave up 14 bases; unmatched junction bases: 31. The CDR3 runs 21 residues. The germline gives CDR1 MNHEY, CDR2 SVGEGT. In its sample, this clonotype was seen a few times. This TCR was recovered from a human donor in good health. Some libraries in this study had Jurkat cell RNA spiked in. The chain joins TRBV6-2 or TRBV6-3 to TRBJ2-1; 9 nucleotides match TRBD2. Sequencing input: naive CD8+ T cells from blood, with Jurkat cell RNA spiked in. As to subset: FACS-sorted CD8+CD4-CCR7+CD45RA+ naive T cells. CDR3 in amino acids: CASSYHHLINLAGFTNFWEFF. CDR3 DNA sequence: TGTGCCAGCAGTTACCACCACCTCATTAATCTAGCGGGATTTACTAATTTCTGGGAGTTCTTC.